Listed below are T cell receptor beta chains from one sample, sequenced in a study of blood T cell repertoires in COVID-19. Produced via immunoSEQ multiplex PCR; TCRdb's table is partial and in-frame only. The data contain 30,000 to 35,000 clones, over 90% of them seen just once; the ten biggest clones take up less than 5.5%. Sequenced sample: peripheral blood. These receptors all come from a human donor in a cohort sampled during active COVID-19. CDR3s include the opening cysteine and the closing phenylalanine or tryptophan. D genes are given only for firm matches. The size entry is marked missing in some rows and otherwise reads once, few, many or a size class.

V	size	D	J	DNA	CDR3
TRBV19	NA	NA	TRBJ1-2	TGTGCCAGTAGTATTTCAGAGGGAAACTATGGCTACACCTTC	CASSISEGNYGYTF
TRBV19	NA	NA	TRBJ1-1	TGTGCCAGTAGTATGGGGGGAACTGAAGCTTTCTTT	CASSMGGTEAFF
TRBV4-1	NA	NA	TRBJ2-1	TGCGCCAGCAGCCAAGGGGCAGGCTACAATGAGCAGTTCTTC	CASSQGAGYNEQFF
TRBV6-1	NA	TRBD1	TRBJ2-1	TGTGCCAGCAGTGAGGCCGGGACAGGGCAGTTCTTC	CASSEAGTGQFF
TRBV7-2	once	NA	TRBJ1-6	TGTGCCAGCAGCCTTCCAACGGGAGGAACCTATAATTCACCCCTCCACTTT	CASSLPTGGTYNSPLHF
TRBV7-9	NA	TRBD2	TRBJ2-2	TGTGCCAGCAGCCCAAGCGGGAGTGTGGCCGGGGAGCTGTTTTTT	CASSPSGSVAGELFF
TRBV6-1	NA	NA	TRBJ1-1	TGTGCCAGCAGTGAAGCGATATTCGGTGAAGCTTTCTTT	CASSEAIFGEAFF
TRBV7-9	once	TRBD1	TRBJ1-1	TGTGCCAGCAGCTTCCGGGACAGGGGCTTTAGCACTGAAGCTTTCTTT	CASSFRDRGFSTEAFF
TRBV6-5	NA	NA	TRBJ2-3	TGTGCCAGCAGCCTAGCGCGTGCCCCCGTGGATACGCAGTATTTT	CASSLARAPVDTQYF
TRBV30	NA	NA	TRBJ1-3	TGTGCCTGGAGGCCTTCAGACAGGACGAGCGTGGTGGGACCTTCTGGAAACACCATATATTTT	CAWRPSDRTSVVGPSGNTIYF
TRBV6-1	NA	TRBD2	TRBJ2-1	TGTGCCAGCAGTGAATGGACTAGCGGGGGATTTCGGTACAATGAGCAGTTCTTC	CASSEWTSGGFRYNEQFF
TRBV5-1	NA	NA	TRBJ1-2	TGCGCCAGCAGCTCCCAACTGGCAGGGGAATATGGCTACACCTTC	CASSSQLAGEYGYTF
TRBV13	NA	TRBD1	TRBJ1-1	TGTGCCAGCAGCTTAAGAAAGGGGGCCGACCTGAACACTGAAGCTTTCTTT	CASSLRKGADLNTEAFF
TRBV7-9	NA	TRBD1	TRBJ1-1	TGTGCCAGCAGGGGGACAGGGGGTGGCGGGACTGAAGCTTTCTTT	CASRGTGGGGTEAFF
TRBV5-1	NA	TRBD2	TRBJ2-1	TGCGCCAGCAGCCCGGAAACCGGGACTAGCGGGGGTGGTTACAATGAGCAGTTCTTC	CASSPETGTSGGGYNEQFF
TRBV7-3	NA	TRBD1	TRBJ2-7	TGTGCCAGCAGCTTGGGTGGGACAGTACCCTACGAGCAGTACTTC	CASSLGGTVPYEQYF
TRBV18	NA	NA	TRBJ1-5	TGTGCCAGCTCACCTCAGAACGGCAATCAGCCCCAGCATTTT	CASSPQNGNQPQHF
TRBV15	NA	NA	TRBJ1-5	TGTGCCACCAGCAGAGCGGACAGACGCCCCAATCAGCCCCAGCATTTT	CATSRADRRPNQPQHF
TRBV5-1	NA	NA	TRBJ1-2	TGCGCCAGCAGCTTGGTGGGGGGTCCTTATGGCTACACCTTC	CASSLVGGPYGYTF
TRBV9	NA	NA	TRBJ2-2	TGTGCCAGCAGCGTATGGGAGTTGGGCGGGGAGCTGTTTTTT	CASSVWELGGELFF
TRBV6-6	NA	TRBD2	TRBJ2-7	TGTGCCAGCAGGGAAAGTAGCGGGGGGACCTACGAGCAGTACTTC	CASRESSGGTYEQYF
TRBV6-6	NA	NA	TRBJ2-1	TGTGCCAGCAGTTACGGAAGAGGGTCCTACAATGAGCAGTTCTTC	CASSYGRGSYNEQFF
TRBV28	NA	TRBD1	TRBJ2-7	TGTGCCAGCAGTTCCTACAGGGGGCCCCTCTACGAGCAGTACTTC	CASSSYRGPLYEQYF
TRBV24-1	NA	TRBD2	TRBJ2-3	TGTGCCACCAGTGATAGCGGGGGTAGCACAGATACGCAGTATTTT	CATSDSGGSTDTQYF
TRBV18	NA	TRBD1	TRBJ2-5	TGTGCCAGCTCACCAATTTCGACAGGGAAAGAGACCCAGTACTTC	CASSPISTGKETQYF
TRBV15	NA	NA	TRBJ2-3	TGTGCCACCAGCAATATGGGAGCAGATACGCAGTATTTT	CATSNMGADTQYF
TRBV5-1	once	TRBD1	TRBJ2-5	TGCGCCAGCAGTTTTAACTCGGGACAGGCCGCAGAGACCCAGTACTTC	CASSFNSGQAAETQYF
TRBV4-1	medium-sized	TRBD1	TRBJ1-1	TGCGCCAGCAGCCCCGGGACAGGGGGAATGAACACTGAAGCTTTCTTT	CASSPGTGGMNTEAFF
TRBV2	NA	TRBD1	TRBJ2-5	TGTGCCAGCAAGCGGGACAGGGATCTGGAGACCCAGTACTTC	CASKRDRDLETQYF
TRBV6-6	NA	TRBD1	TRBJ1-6	TGTGCCAGCAGGGACAGGGTTGGCTCACCCCTCCACTTT	CASRDRVGSPLHF